This TCR beta chain derives from a study of T cells in Graves' hyperthyroidism and ophthalmopathy. Findings of the study overall: The blood repertoire included most of the expanded thyroid clonotypes above 0.001.

CDR1 is GTSNPN and CDR2 is SVGIG in the germline V gene (reference sequence). This CDR3 contains 14 residues. V shed 2 bases, J shed 10 bases, and the junction held 7 bases outside the gene matches. In patients aged 18 to 65, hyperthyroidism was newly diagnosed, with duration under 2 months. The diagnoses drew upon clinical symptoms, serum thyroxine and TRAb, thyroid ultrasound and orbital computed tomography. The PBMCs were sourced from fresh peripheral blood (about 9.6 ml). This clonotype appeared a few times. Its antigen is currently unknown. RNA transcripts gave rise to amplified TCR beta CDR3 regions. Carried out on the TCR CDR3, a first-round RT-PCR used the HTBI primer set. TCRdb reprocessed the multiplex PCR reads with MiXCR, giving one entry per CDR3 protein. Found here are fewer than 850,000 distinct CDR3 sequences, 17% of them singletons; the top ten hold 15% to 18%.

The chain combines TRBV30 with TRBJ2-2, with 10 nucleotides matching TRBD2. Sequenced material: blood. This clonotype was obtained from a man aged 45 to 65 with Graves' hyperthyroidism. The CDR3: CAWSSGRALEELFF. The CDR3 coding sequence is TGTGCCTGGAGTAGCGGGAGGGCTTTAGAGGAGCTGTTTTTT.